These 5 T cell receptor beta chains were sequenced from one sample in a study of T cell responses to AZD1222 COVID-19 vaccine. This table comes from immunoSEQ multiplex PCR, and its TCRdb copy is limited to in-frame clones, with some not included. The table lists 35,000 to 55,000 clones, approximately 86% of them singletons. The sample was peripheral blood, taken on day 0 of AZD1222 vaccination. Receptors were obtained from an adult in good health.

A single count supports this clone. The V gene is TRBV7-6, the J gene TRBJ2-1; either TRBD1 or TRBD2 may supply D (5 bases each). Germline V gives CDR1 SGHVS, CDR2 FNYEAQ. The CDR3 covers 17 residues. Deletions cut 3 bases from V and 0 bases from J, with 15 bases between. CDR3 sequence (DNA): TGTGCCAGCAGCTTCATCCCCGGGACGGACTCCTACAATGAGCAGTTCTTC. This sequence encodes CASSFIPGTDSYNEQFF.

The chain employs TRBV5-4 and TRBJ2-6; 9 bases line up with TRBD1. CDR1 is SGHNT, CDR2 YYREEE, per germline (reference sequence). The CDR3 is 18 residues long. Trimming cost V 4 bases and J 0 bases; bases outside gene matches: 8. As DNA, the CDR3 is TGTGCCAGCAGCACGGGACAGGGACCCTCCTCTGGGGCCAACGTCCTGACTTTC. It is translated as CASSTGQGPSSGANVLTF.

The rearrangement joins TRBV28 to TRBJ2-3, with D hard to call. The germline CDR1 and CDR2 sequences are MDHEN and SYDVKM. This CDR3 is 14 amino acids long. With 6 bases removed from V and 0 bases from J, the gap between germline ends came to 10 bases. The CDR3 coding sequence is TGTGCCAGCAGCCCAGAGTCTAGCACAGATACGCAGTATTTT. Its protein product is CASSPESSTDTQYF.

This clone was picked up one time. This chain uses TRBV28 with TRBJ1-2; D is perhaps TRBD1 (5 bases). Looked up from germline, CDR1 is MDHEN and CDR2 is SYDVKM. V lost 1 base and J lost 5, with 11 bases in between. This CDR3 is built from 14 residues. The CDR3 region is CASSLLGDEYGYTF. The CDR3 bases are TGTGCCAGCAGTTTATTGGGGGACGAGTATGGCTACACCTTC.

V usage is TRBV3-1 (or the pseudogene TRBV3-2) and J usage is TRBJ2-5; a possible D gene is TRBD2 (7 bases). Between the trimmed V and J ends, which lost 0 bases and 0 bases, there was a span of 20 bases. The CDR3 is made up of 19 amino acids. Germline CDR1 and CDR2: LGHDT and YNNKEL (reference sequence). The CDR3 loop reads CASSQDGLFGGGYQETQYF. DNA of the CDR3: TGTGCCAGCAGCCAAGACGGACTTTTCGGCGGGGGCTACCAAGAGACCCAGTACTTC.